A selection of T cell receptor beta chains follows, all from one sample in a study of regulatory T cells in long-lasting Graves disease. TCRdb reanalysed the multiplex PCR reads using MiXCR and keeps one entry per CDR3 protein. The table shows roughly 500,000 distinct CDR3 sequences, with about 14% occurring only once. The sample was also reused in another study, on T cells in Graves' hyperthyroidism and ophthalmopathy.

The sample here was peripheral blood mononuclear cells (PBMCs), taken at new diagnosis, from a patient treated with antithyroid drugs. All receptors derive from a woman between 45 and 65 years old with Graves disease. CDR3s include the opening cysteine and the closing phenylalanine or tryptophan. D genes are given only for firm matches. Some rows have no size entry. The others give once, few or many, or a class for an expanded clone.

j_gene | d_gene | v_gene | abundance | CDR3nt | CDR3aa
TRBJ2-7 | TRBD1 | TRBV5-1 | many | TGCGCCAGCAGCCCCTCTCAGGACAGGGCCCACGAGCAGTACTTC | CASSPSQDRAHEQYF
TRBJ2-1 | - | TRBV9 | many | TGTGCCAGCAGCGTAGAGGGAAACAATGAGCAGTTCTTC | CASSVEGNNEQFF
TRBJ1-2 | TRBD1 | TRBV27 | many | TGTGCCAGCAGTTTCACCCCCGGGACAGGAACATATGGCTACACCTTC | CASSFTPGTGTYGYTF
TRBJ2-1 | - | TRBV20-1 | many | TGCAGTGCTAGCCAGCCTCACAATGAGCAGTTCTTC | CSASQPHNEQFF
TRBJ2-7 | TRBD1 | TRBV5-1 | many | TGCGCCAGCAGTGAGCTTGCGGGACAGGGCTACGAGCAGTACTTC | CASSELAGQGYEQYF
TRBJ1-1 | - | TRBV30 | many | TGTGCTAATAATCCCAGGGGCCGTGAAGCTTTCTTT | CANNPRGREAFF
TRBJ1-5 | - | TRBV7-8 | many | TGTGCCAGCCGCTCGTCAGGGCCCCAGCATTTT | CASRSSGPQHF
TRBJ2-4 | - | TRBV29-1 | few | TGCAGCGTTGAAATCGGACAGAGCCTAGCCAAAAACATTCAGTACTTC | CSVEIGQSLAKNIQYF
TRBJ2-1 | TRBD2 | TRBV2 | many | TGTGCCAGCAGGGGACTAGCGGAATACAATGAGCAGTTCTTC | CASRGLAEYNEQFF
TRBJ1-2 | - | TRBV9 | many | TGTGCCAGCAGCGTAGCGGCCGGGGGTAACTATGGCTACACCTTC | CASSVAAGGNYGYTF
TRBJ1-2 | - | TRBV5-1 | many | TGCGCCAGCAGCGTGGACATTTATGGCTACACCTTC | CASSVDIYGYTF
TRBJ1-4 | TRBD1 | TRBV18 | - | TGTGCCAGCTCACAACCGGGACAGCCTAATGAAAAACTGTTTTTT | CASSQPGQPNEKLFF
TRBJ1-1 | - | TRBV12-3/TRBV12-4 | - | TGTGCCAGCAGCGACCCCAGGGGTGGTACTGAAGCTTTCTTT | CASSDPRGGTEAFF
TRBJ1-3 | - | TRBV12-3/TRBV12-4 | many | TGTGCCAGCCGAAGGGCGGGGGAGTTTGGAAACACCATATATTTT | CASRRAGEFGNTIYF
TRBJ2-7 | - | TRBV2 | many | TGTGCCAGCCAAGTGACCTCCTACGAGCAGTACTTC | CASQVTSYEQYF
TRBJ2-3 | TRBD2 | TRBV19 | - | TGTGCCAGTAAAAGCGGGAGTCAAACAGATACGCAGTATTTT | CASKSGSQTDTQYF
TRBJ1-5 | - | TRBV7-3 | few | TGTGCCAGCAGCTTAACGTTTAGCTCCGCGACATTTTATCAGCCCCAGCATTTT | CASSLTFSSATFYQPQHF
TRBJ1-4 | TRBD1 | TRBV5-5 | few | TGTGCCAGCAGCCGGGACAGGGGGCACGCTAATGAAAAACTGTTTTTT | CASSRDRGHANEKLFF
TRBJ1-2 | - | TRBV11-2 | many | TGTGCCAGCAGCTTCGAGGCCGGGGGCGGCTACACCTTC | CASSFEAGGGYTF
TRBJ1-5 | - | TRBV19 | - | TGTGCCAGTAGTATTGGACCCCGGGAAGATCAGCCCCAGCATTTT | CASSIGPREDQPQHF
TRBJ1-2 | - | TRBV9 | - | TGTGCCAGCAGCGTAGCTGAACAGGCCTTTGGCTACACCTTC | CASSVAEQAFGYTF
TRBJ2-5 | - | TRBV12-3/TRBV12-4 | many | TGTGCCAGCAGTTCCTCGTACCAAGAGACCCAGTACTTC | CASSSSYQETQYF
TRBJ2-2 | TRBD1 | TRBV6-1 | - | TGTGCCAGCAGTGAAGCGGCGACATTGACAGGGGTCACCGGGGAGCTGTTTTTT | CASSEAATLTGVTGELFF